This T cell receptor (beta chain) was observed in a study of T cell changes during pregnancy in multiple sclerosis. Germline loops: CDR1 SGHNT, CDR2 YYREEE (reference sequence). The length of the CDR3 is 14 residues. V was pared by 4 bases and J by 1 base, with 11 bases between. Using immunoSEQ multiplex PCR, the repertoire was profiled, and TCRdb retains in-frame clones only, with some absent. The table shows 90,000 or so clones, with 85% to 95% occurring only once. The receptor was derived from a female donor in good health, enrolled as a control in a pregnancy study. The sample here was peripheral blood, taken in the first trimester of pregnancy. The gene calls are TRBV5-4 and TRBJ1-1; no definite D call. The CDR3 DNA sequence: TGTGCCAGCAGCCCGACATACGGGAACACTGAAGCTTTCTTT. Protein sequence: CASSPTYGNTEAFF.